This is a list of T cell receptor beta chains from one sample in a study of spatial heterogeneity in lung cancer. TCRdb analysed the 5' RACE reads with MiXCR anew, one entry per CDR3 protein. The data contain about 3,300 distinct CDR3 sequences, roughly 15% of them singletons. The source material was lung tumor tissue, sampled at surgery. The origin of the receptors is a male donor with early-stage non-small cell lung cancer. Each CDR3 is given with its conserved first and last residue. The D gene is left open where the match is weak. The size of a clone is reported for some rows only, either as once, few or many, or as a class for expanded clones.

j_gene	abundance	v_gene	d_gene	CDR3aa	CDR3nt
TRBJ2-5	-	TRBV9	-	CASSVGAASQETQYF	TGTGCCAGCAGCGTAGGGGCAGCTAGCCAAGAGACCCAGTACTTC
TRBJ1-3	medium-sized	TRBV7-2	-	CASSLEALSPKNTIYF	TGTGCCAGCAGCTTAGAGGCGCTGTCCCCGAAAAACACCATATATTTT
TRBJ2-1	few	TRBV7-2	-	CASSLANSAGEQFF	TGTGCCAGCAGCTTAGCCAATTCGGCCGGTGAGCAGTTCTTC
TRBJ2-5	large	TRBV9	-	CASSVGRQETQYF	TGTGCCAGCAGCGTAGGCCGACAAGAGACCCAGTACTTC
TRBJ2-7	medium-sized	TRBV7-8	TRBD2	CASSLEREYEQYF	TGTGCCAGCAGCTTAGAGCGGGAATACGAGCAGTACTTC
TRBJ2-1	medium-sized	TRBV6-1	-	CASSDPVEEQFF	TGTGCCAGCAGTGATCCGGTGGAGGAGCAGTTCTTC
TRBJ1-2	medium-sized	TRBV7-9	TRBD1	CASSSDRAGYTF	TGTGCCAGCAGCTCGGACAGGGCTGGCTACACCTTC
TRBJ1-4	-	TRBV12-3/TRBV12-4	-	CASRVGPTNEKLFF	TGTGCCAGCAGGGTTGGTCCAACTAATGAAAAACTGTTTTTT
TRBJ2-2	medium-sized	TRBV6-1	-	CASSPAKPGELFF	TGTGCCAGCAGTCCCGCGAAGCCCGGGGAGCTGTTTTTT
TRBJ2-7	-	TRBV5-6	-	CASSLGPTDEQYF	TGTGCCAGCAGCTTGGGCCCAACGGACGAGCAGTACTTC
TRBJ2-7	few	TRBV20-1	TRBD1	CSASIPGQGFGEQYF	TGCAGTGCTAGTATTCCGGGACAGGGCTTCGGCGAGCAGTACTTC
TRBJ2-1	medium-sized	TRBV4-2	-	CASSQEDPAGAYNEQFF	TGTGCCAGCAGCCAAGAGGATCCGGCAGGGGCCTACAATGAGCAGTTCTTC
TRBJ2-3	-	TRBV5-5	-	CASSLLPANTDTQYF	TGTGCCAGCAGTCTACTCCCCGCCAACACAGATACGCAGTATTTT
TRBJ2-1	few	TRBV6-5	TRBD1	CASSRTRQGAVEQFF	TGTGCCAGCAGCCGTACGCGACAGGGGGCGGTTGAGCAGTTCTTC
TRBJ2-7	medium-sized	TRBV7-8	TRBD1	CASSRTGDYEQYF	TGTGCCAGCAGCCGGACAGGAGACTACGAGCAGTACTTC
TRBJ2-5	few	TRBV29-1	-	CSVDPGTGEETQYF	TGCAGCGTTGACCCGGGTACGGGCGAAGAGACCCAGTACTTC
TRBJ2-3	large	TRBV28	-	CASSPFRGRTDTQYF	TGTGCCAGCAGTCCGTTTCGAGGGAGGACAGATACGCAGTATTTT
TRBJ1-3	medium-sized	TRBV7-6	-	CASSLAGGHHSGNTIYF	TGTGCCAGCAGCTTAGCGGGGGGGCACCACTCTGGAAACACCATATATTTT
TRBJ2-7	few	TRBV12-3/TRBV12-4	-	CASSWEWGEYEQYF	TGTGCCAGCAGTTGGGAGTGGGGAGAGTACGAGCAGTACTTC
TRBJ1-3	large	TRBV20-1	-	CSARDMMASGNTIYF	TGCAGTGCTAGAGACATGATGGCCTCTGGAAACACCATATATTTT
TRBJ2-7	-	TRBV5-1	-	CASSLSNPRGEQYF	TGCGCCAGCAGCTTGTCCAACCCCAGAGGCGAGCAGTACTTC
TRBJ1-6	few	TRBV7-2	TRBD1	CASSTQGAIRSPLHF	TGTGCCAGCAGCACCCAGGGGGCTATAAGGTCACCCCTCCACTTT
TRBJ1-5	-	TRBV6-6	-	CASSNRRVSGNQPQHF	TGTGCCAGCAGTAACCGCAGGGTTAGCGGCAATCAGCCCCAGCATTTT
TRBJ1-1	few	TRBV28	TRBD1	CASSSGQGFKDTEAFF	TGTGCCAGCAGTTCGGGACAGGGGTTTAAGGACACTGAAGCTTTCTTT
TRBJ2-2	-	TRBV4-1	-	CASSHKSGAGELFF	TGCGCCAGCAGCCACAAGTCCGGGGCCGGGGAGCTGTTTTTT
TRBJ2-3	-	TRBV5-1	TRBD1	CASSYDRQGYTQYF	TGCGCCAGCAGCTACGATCGACAGGGGTATACGCAGTATTTT
TRBJ1-1	few	TRBV28	-	CASSLGVFSTEAFF	TGTGCCAGCAGTTTGGGGGTTTTTAGCACTGAAGCTTTCTTT